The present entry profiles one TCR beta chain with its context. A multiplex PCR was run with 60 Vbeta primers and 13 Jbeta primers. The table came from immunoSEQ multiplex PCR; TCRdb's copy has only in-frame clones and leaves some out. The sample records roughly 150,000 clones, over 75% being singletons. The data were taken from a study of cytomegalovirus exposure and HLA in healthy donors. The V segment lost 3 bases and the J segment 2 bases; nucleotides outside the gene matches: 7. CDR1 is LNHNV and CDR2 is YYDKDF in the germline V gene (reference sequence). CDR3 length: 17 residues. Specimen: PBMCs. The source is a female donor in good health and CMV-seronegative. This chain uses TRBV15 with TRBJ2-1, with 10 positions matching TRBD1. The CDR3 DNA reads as TGTGCCACCAGCAGGACCCCCGGGACAGGGGCCTACAATGAGCAGTTCTTC. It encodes CATSRTPGTGAYNEQFF.